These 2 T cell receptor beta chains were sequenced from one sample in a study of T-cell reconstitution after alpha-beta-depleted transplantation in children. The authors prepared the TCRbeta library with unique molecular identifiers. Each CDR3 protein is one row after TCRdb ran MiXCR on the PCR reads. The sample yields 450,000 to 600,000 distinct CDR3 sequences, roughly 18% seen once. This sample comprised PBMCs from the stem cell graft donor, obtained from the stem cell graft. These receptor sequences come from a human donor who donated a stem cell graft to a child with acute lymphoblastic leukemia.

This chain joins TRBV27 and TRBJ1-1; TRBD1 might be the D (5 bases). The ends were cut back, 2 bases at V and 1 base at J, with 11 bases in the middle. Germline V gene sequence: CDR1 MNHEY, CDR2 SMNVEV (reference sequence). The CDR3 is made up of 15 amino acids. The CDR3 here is CASSLRVRANTEAFF. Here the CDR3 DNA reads TGTGCCAGCAGTTTAAGGGTCAGGGCGAACACTGAAGCTTTCTTT.

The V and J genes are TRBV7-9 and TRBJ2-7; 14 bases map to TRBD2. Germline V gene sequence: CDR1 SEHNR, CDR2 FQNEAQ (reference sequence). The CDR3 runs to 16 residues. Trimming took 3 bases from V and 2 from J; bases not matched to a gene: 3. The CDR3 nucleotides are TGTGCCAGCAGCTTGGGACTAGCGGGAGCTACCTACGAGCAGTACTTC. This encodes CASSLGLAGATYEQYF.